These 11 T cell receptor beta chains originate from one sample sequenced in a study of cytomegalovirus exposure and HLA in healthy donors. PCR amplification relied on 60 Vbeta primers (plus 13 Jbeta primers). Measured with immunoSEQ multiplex PCR; TCRdb has only the in-frame clones, and not every one. The table lists 77,000 or so clones, roughly 84% of them singletons. Sequencing input: PBMCs. These TCRs come from an older man in good health and CMV-seropositive.

In DNA, the CDR3 is TGTGCCAGCTGTAGGGACAGCCAAGAGACCCAGTACTTC. Protein sequence: CASCRDSQETQYF. The chain combines TRBV2 with TRBJ2-5, with 7 bases fitting TRBD1. With V trimmed by 8 bases and J by 1 base, 4 bases remained unmatched. CDR1 is SNHLY and CDR2 is FYNNEI in the germline V gene. The CDR3 runs 13 residues.

V gene TRBV9 combines with J gene TRBJ2-3; 8 bases are shared with TRBD2. With 4 bases clipped from V and 2 bases from J, the junction kept 9 bases outside the gene matches. This CDR3 spans 16 amino acids. In germline, CDR1 is SGDLS, CDR2 YYNGEE. CDR3 sequence: CASSLTSAGDTDTQYF. The DNA of the CDR3 is TGTGCCAGCAGCCTGACCTCAGCGGGGGACACAGATACGCAGTATTTT.

This sequence joins TRBV18 and TRBJ2-7, with TRBD2 as a possible D gene (5 bases). The germline V gene encodes CDR1 KGHSH and CDR2 LQKENI. V lost 3 bases to trimming and J lost 5 bases, with 20 bases between them. This CDR3 has 16 residues. The CDR3 spells CASSPYGLGRGNEQYF. In DNA form, the CDR3 reads TGTGCCAGCTCACCTTATGGACTCGGTAGAGGCAACGAGCAGTACTTC.

The chain employs TRBV7-6 and TRBJ2-2; 7 nucleotides agree with TRBD1. The germline V gene encodes CDR1 SGHVS and CDR2 FNYEAQ. After removal of 3 bases from V and 0 bases from J, the junction contained 4 bases not matched to a gene. CDR3 size: 16 residues. CDR3 protein: CASSFQGDTNTGELFF. The CDR3 bases are TGTGCCAGCAGCTTTCAGGGGGATACGAACACCGGGGAGCTGTTTTTT.

This chain links TRBV2 with TRBJ2-1; 16 bases agree with TRBD2. Germline V CDR1 and CDR2: SNHLY, FYNNEI. CDR3 length equals 15 residues. The V and J ends lost 6 bases and 9 bases, in that order; junction bases with no gene match: 5. CDR3 DNA: TGTGCCAGCAGGATGGGGACTAGCGGGAGGGTTGAGCAGTTCTTC. Amino acid sequence: CASRMGTSGRVEQFF.

The gene calls are TRBV2 and TRBJ1-5, with 8 bases matching TRBD1. This CDR3 region has 15 residues. From germline, CDR1 is SNHLY and CDR2 FYNNEI. The V segment lost 6 bases and the J segment 4 bases; nucleotides outside the gene matches: 8. In nucleotides, the CDR3 is TGTGCCAGCAGGGACAGGGACATTGGAAATCAGCCCCAGCATTTT. It yields the protein CASRDRDIGNQPQHF.

The gene calls are TRBV30 and TRBJ2-1, with D hard to call. Trimming pared 2 bases from V and 9 bases from J, leaving 8 bases between. The CDR3 has 11 residues. CDR1 is GTSNPN and CDR2 is SVGIG in the germline V gene (reference sequence). CDR3 coding DNA: TGTGCCTGGAGTAACTACGTTGAGCAGTTCTTC. Protein: CAWSNYVEQFF.

This CDR3 reads CASSLGKGAVGELFF. Here the CDR3 DNA reads TGTGCCAGCAGTTTGGGGAAGGGGGCGGTCGGGGAGCTGTTTTTT. The chain links TRBV28 to TRBJ2-2, with TRBD1 matching over 7 bases. The CDR3 is made up of 15 amino acids. Germline V CDR1 and CDR2: MDHEN, SYDVKM. With V trimmed by 3 bases and J by 7 bases, 8 bases remained unmatched.

This chain joins TRBV5-6 and TRBJ2-1, with 7 bases that match TRBD1. The CDR3 extends over 16 amino acids. The trim removed 1 base at V and 1 base at J, leaving 5 bases unmatched. Germline values: CDR1 SGHDT, CDR2 YYEEEE. CDR3: CASSLQGVMSYNEQFF. CDR3 DNA: TGTGCCAGCAGCTTGCAGGGGGTAATGTCCTACAATGAGCAGTTCTTC.

This rearrangement joins TRBV2 to TRBJ1-5; D may be TRBD1 (6 bases). Trimming pared 5 bases from V and 4 bases from J, leaving 12 bases between. The CDR3 contains 14 residues. The V gene's germline CDR1 is SNHLY and CDR2 FYNNEI. CDR3 sequence (DNA): TGTGCCAGCAGTCCGGACAGCCAAAATCAGCCCCAGCATTTT. It yields the protein CASSPDSQNQPQHF.

This clone was seen a single time. This chain links TRBV5-1 with TRBJ1-2, with 8 bases fitting TRBD1. CDR1 SGHRS and CDR2 YFSETQ come from the germline V gene. The CDR3 contains 13 residues. The trim removed 4 bases at V and 7 bases at J, leaving 6 bases unmatched. The CDR3 region is CASSPSDRVGYTF. DNA for the CDR3: TGCGCCAGCAGCCCGTCGGACAGGGTTGGCTACACCTTC.